Below, 8 T cell receptor beta chains from the same sample are listed, as sequenced in a study of blood T cell repertoires in COVID-19. Clones were sequenced by immunoSEQ multiplex PCR, and TCRdb holds only the in-frame ones, with some missing. This sample has tens of thousands of clones, with less than 95% found just once. The source material was peripheral blood. Source of these receptors: a middle-aged man with COVID-19, enrolled during active disease.

The chain is built from TRBV6-6 and TRBJ2-7; 9 nucleotides align to TRBD1. V shed 2 bases and J 1 base; nucleotides not matched to a gene: 6. Germline V gene data show CDR1 as MNHNY and CDR2 as SVGAGI (reference sequence). The CDR3 has 16 residues. As DNA, the CDR3 is TGTGCCAGCAGTTACCAGGGACAGGGACCTTCCTACGAGCAGTACTTC. Amino acids: CASSYQGQGPSYEQYF.

As to this clone: The sample holds other DNA sequences that translate to the same CDR3. The rearrangement joins TRBV28 to TRBJ2-7; no clear D. Germline values: CDR1 MDHEN, CDR2 SYDVKM. This CDR3 region has 11 residues. V lost 6 bases to trimming and J lost 3 bases, with 6 bases between them. The CDR3 loop reads CASRSNYEQYF. In DNA form, the CDR3 reads TGTGCCAGCAGGTCTAACTACGAGCAGTACTTC.

The chain joins TRBV4-1 to TRBJ2-1; possible D gene TRBD2, 6 bases. The ends were cut back, 1 base at V and 0 bases at J, with 13 bases in the middle. Germline CDR1 and CDR2: MGHRA and YSYEKL. The CDR3 sequence is 17 residues long. The CDR3 sequence: CASSQAGSPNSYNEQFF. The CDR3 DNA reads as TGCGCCAGCAGCCAAGCCGGGAGTCCGAACTCCTACAATGAGCAGTTCTTC.

The V call is TRBV7-6, the J call TRBJ2-1; 9 bases are a match to TRBD2. This CDR3 has 16 residues. Germline V gene sequence: CDR1 SGHVS, CDR2 FNYEAQ. Trimming removed 2 bases from V and 4 bases from J; junction bases left unmatched: 6. CDR3 sequence (DNA): TGTGCCAGCAGCTTATTGGTTCTAGCGGGATACAATGAGCAGTTCTTC. Translated, it gives CASSLLVLAGYNEQFF.

V usage is TRBV7-8 and J usage is TRBJ2-5; 11 bases match TRBD2. The CDR3 spans 15 residues. V lost 4 bases and J lost 5; bases outside the gene matches: 6. Germline lookup yields CDR1 SGHVS and CDR2 FQNEAQ. CDR3 sequence reads: CASSSEIAGGETQYF. CDR3 DNA: TGTGCCAGCAGCTCCGAGATAGCGGGAGGGGAGACCCAGTACTTC.

This chain connects TRBV6-6 to TRBJ1-3, with 7 nucleotides matching TRBD1. Per the germline V gene, CDR1 is MNHNY and CDR2 is SVGAGI (reference sequence). V dropped 9 bases and J dropped 0; count of bases not matched to a gene: 2. The CDR3 extends over 13 amino acids. For the CDR3, the DNA is TGTGCCAGTCGACAGGGCTCTGGAAACACCATATATTTT. As protein: CASRQGSGNTIYF.

The chain links TRBV30 to TRBJ2-7; 8 nucleotides align to TRBD1. Germline loops: CDR1 GTSNPN, CDR2 SVGIG (reference sequence). The J segment lost 3 bases and the V segment lost 1 base, leaving 29 bases of the junction unmatched. The CDR3 loop spans 22 amino acids. CDR3 sequence: CAWSASNYIDRGSFSGNYEQYF. In DNA form, the CDR3 reads TGTGCCTGGAGTGCCAGCAACTATATAGACAGGGGTTCTTTTAGCGGAAACTACGAGCAGTACTTC.

The chain uses TRBV7-6 and TRBJ1-2; D is possibly TRBD1 (5 bases). The V end lost 5 bases, the J end lost 8 bases, and 15 bases lay between the germline ends. Looked up from germline, CDR1 is SGHVS and CDR2 is FNYEAQ. CDR3 length: 13 amino acids. CDR3 residues: CASSTGVGRGYTF. In nucleotides, the CDR3 is TGTGCCAGCAGCACGGGGGTTGGTAGGGGCTACACCTTC.